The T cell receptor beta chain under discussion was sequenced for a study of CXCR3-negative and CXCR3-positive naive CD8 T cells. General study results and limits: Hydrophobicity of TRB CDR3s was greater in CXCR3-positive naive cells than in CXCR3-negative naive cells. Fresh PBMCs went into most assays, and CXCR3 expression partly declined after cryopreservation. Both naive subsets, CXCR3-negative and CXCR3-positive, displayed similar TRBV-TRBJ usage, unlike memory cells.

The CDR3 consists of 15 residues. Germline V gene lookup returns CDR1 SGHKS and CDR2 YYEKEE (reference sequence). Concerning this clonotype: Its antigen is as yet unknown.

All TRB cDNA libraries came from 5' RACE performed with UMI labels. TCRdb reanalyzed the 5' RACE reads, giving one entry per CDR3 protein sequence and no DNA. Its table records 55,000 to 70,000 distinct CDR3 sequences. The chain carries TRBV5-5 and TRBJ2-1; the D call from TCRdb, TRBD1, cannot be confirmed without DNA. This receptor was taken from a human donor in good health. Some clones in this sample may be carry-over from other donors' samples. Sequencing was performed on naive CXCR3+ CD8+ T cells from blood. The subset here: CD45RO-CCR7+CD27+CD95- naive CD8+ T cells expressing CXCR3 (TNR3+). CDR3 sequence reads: CASSLPGQAYNEQFF.